The 13 T cell receptor beta chains below all came from one sample that was sequenced in a study of T cell responses to AZD1222 COVID-19 vaccine. Measured with immunoSEQ multiplex PCR; TCRdb has only the in-frame clones, and not every one. The data contain over 110,000 clones, about 90% of them singletons. Here the sequenced sample was peripheral blood, taken on day 0 of AZD1222 vaccination. The receptors derive from an adult in good health.

The chain is built from TRBV19 and TRBJ2-7, with D unresolved. This CDR3 contains 14 residues. Trimming cost V 3 bases and J 6 bases, with 15 bases left between them. CDR1 and CDR2 (germline): LNHDA, SQIVND (reference sequence). The CDR3 DNA reads TGTGCCAGTAGTATGAGAGGATTAGGTAGCGAGCAGTACTTC. Amino acid sequence: CASSMRGLGSEQYF.

The rearrangement uses TRBV5-4 and TRBJ2-7; D is ambiguous. This CDR3 is 15 amino acids long. CDR1 SGHNT and CDR2 YYREEE come from the germline V gene (reference sequence). The V end lost 2 bases, the J end lost 0 bases, and 12 bases lay between the germline ends. CDR3 bases: TGTGCCAGCAGCTTTTTAAAAGAAACCTCCTACGAGCAGTACTTC. It codes for CASSFLKETSYEQYF. Full variable domain (remainder filled in from reference TRBV5-4 and TRBJ2-7): ETGVTQSPTHLIKTRGQQVTLRCSSQSGHNTVSWYQQALGQGPQFIFQYYREEENGRGNFPPRFSGLQFPNYSSELNVNALELDDSALYLCASSFLKETSYEQYFGPGTRLTVT.

This chain connects TRBV24-1 to TRBJ1-2, with D perhaps TRBD1 (6 bases). Trimming shortened V by 4 bases and J by 9 bases, and 14 bases separated the two germline ends. The CDR3 has 13 amino acids. Germline V gene sequence: CDR1 KGHDR, CDR2 SFDVKD. This chain's CDR3 is CATSESTGSRYTF. The CDR3 DNA is TGTGCCACCAGTGAGTCAACAGGGAGCCGCTACACCTTC.

The gene calls are TRBV19 and TRBJ1-4, with D hard to call. The CDR3 sequence is 12 residues long. CDR1 LNHDA and CDR2 SQIVND come from the germline V gene (reference sequence). Deletions cut 5 bases from V and 4 bases from J, with 5 bases between. CDR3 nucleotides: TGTGCCAGTAGTCTTCATAATGAAAAACTGTTTTTT. The encoded protein is CASSLHNEKLFF.

This clone was seen a single time. This chain uses TRBV5-1 with TRBJ2-3, with D perhaps being TRBD1 or TRBD2 (5 bases each). The CDR3 runs to 15 residues. V gave up 0 bases and J gave up 3 bases, with 11 bases separating them. The germline V gene encodes CDR1 SGHRS and CDR2 YFSETQ. The chain's CDR3 is CASSLGGVRTDTQYF. CDR3 nucleotide sequence: TGCGCCAGCAGCTTGGGAGGGGTAAGGACAGATACGCAGTATTTT.

The V gene is TRBV4-1, the J gene TRBJ1-2; maybe TRBD1 (6 bases). Germline CDR1 and CDR2: MGHRA and YSYEKL. This CDR3 region has 16 residues. V was shortened by 2 bases and J by 2 bases, with 15 bases between the two germline ends. Written as DNA, the CDR3 is TGCGCCAGCAGCCAAATAAGGACAGCGACGAACTATGGCTACACCTTC. This gives the protein CASSQIRTATNYGYTF.

The gene calls are TRBV5-4 and TRBJ1-2; D unclear. Trimming left V 8 bases short and J 6 bases short, with 17 bases between. The CDR3 extends over 13 amino acids. Germline assignment: CDR1 SGHNT and CDR2 YYREEE (reference sequence). The CDR3: CASRRMGTNGYTF. CDR3 in DNA: TGTGCCAGTCGAAGGATGGGTACGAATGGCTACACCTTC.

The chain combines TRBV2 with TRBJ2-5; D is unclear. The CDR3 is 11 amino acids. CDR1 is SNHLY, CDR2 FYNNEI, per germline. Trimming removed 4 bases from V and 2 bases from J, with 2 bases in between. This CDR3 is CASSAQETQYF. The DNA for the CDR3 is TGTGCCAGCAGTGCTCAAGAGACCCAGTACTTC.

This clone was seen a single time. This chain connects TRBV28 to TRBJ1-1, with D maybe TRBD1 (5 bases). Germline V gene data show CDR1 as MDHEN and CDR2 as SYDVKM. This CDR3 contains 16 residues. The V gene lost 0 bases and the J gene lost 1 base, with 12 bases spanning the gap. The CDR3 region is CASSLWGDSKNTEAFF. In DNA form, the CDR3 reads TGTGCCAGCAGTTTATGGGGGGACTCGAAGAACACTGAAGCTTTCTTT. The variable domain in full, completed from reference TRBV28 and TRBJ1-1, reads DVKVTQSSRYLVKRTGEKVFLECVQDMDHENMFWYRQDPGLGLRLIYFSYDVKMKEKGDIPEGYSVSREKKERFSLILESASTNQTSMYLCASSLWGDSKNTEAFFGQGTRLTVV.

V is TRBV5-1 and J is TRBJ1-4, with D perhaps TRBD1 (5 bases). This CDR3 has 15 residues. Trimming removed 0 bases from V and 5 bases from J, with 11 bases in between. Germline-derived CDR1 and CDR2 are SGHRS and YFSETQ. The CDR3 nucleotides are TGCGCCAGCAGCTTGGTAGCGGGGCCCAATGAAAAACTGTTTTTT. It yields the protein CASSLVAGPNEKLFF.

The chain recombines TRBV19 with TRBJ2-1; D uncertain. Germline V gene lookup returns CDR1 LNHDA and CDR2 SQIVND (reference sequence). Trimming shortened V by 4 bases and J by 2 bases, and 3 bases separated the two germline ends. The CDR3 length is 12 residues. As DNA, the CDR3 is TGTGCCAGTAGTAGCGCCTACAATGAGCAGTTCTTC. It specifies CASSSAYNEQFF.

The chain employs TRBV30 and TRBJ1-1, with TRBD1 as a possible D gene (6 bases). The CDR3 is 13 residues long. Germline loops: CDR1 GTSNPN, CDR2 SVGIG (reference sequence). V was trimmed by 1 base and J by 4 bases, leaving 10 bases between them. CDR3 residues: CAWSARGATEAFF. CDR3 in DNA: TGTGCCTGGAGTGCGAGGGGGGCCACTGAAGCTTTCTTT.

V usage is TRBV5-1 and J usage is TRBJ2-7; tentative D call: TRBD1 (6 bases). This CDR3 spans 12 amino acids. With 3 bases removed from V and 6 bases from J, the gap between germline ends came to 10 bases. CDR1 and CDR2 (germline): SGHRS, YFSETQ. As DNA, the CDR3 is TGCGCCAGCAGCTCGAAAGGGGGCGAGCAGTACTTC. As protein: CASSSKGGEQYF.